This is a list of T cell receptor beta chains from one sample in a study of T cell repertoires in cytomegalovirus infection. One entry per CDR3 protein results from TCRdb running MiXCR on the reads. The profile shows some 250,000 distinct CDR3 sequences, approximately 8.3% of them singletons. Sequenced: PBMCs. These receptors all come from a human donor in good health (CMV status not recorded). Some clones in this sample may be carry-over from other donors' samples. Both conserved end residues are part of each CDR3.

J gene: TRBJ2-7; V gene: TRBV27; CDR3 protein: CASSLQAGTSYEQYF
J gene: TRBJ1-6; V gene: TRBV5-6; CDR3 protein: CASRGRENSPLHF
J gene: TRBJ1-1; V gene: TRBV6-1; CDR3 protein: CASRREFNTEAFF
J gene: TRBJ2-7; V gene: TRBV20-1; CDR3 protein: CSARLLRVYYEQYF
J gene: TRBJ1-2; V gene: TRBV7-2; CDR3 protein: CASSLPTGYGYTF
J gene: TRBJ1-1; V gene: TRBV20-1; CDR3 protein: CSARETGRKAEAFF
J gene: TRBJ2-2; V gene: TRBV7-2; CDR3 protein: CASSLGVGGDGELFF
J gene: TRBJ1-5; V gene: TRBV6-2/TRBV6-3; CDR3 protein: CASRDITLKGQHF
J gene: TRBJ1-4; V gene: TRBV11-2; CDR3 protein: CASSISPNEKLFF
J gene: TRBJ2-1; V gene: TRBV10-3; CDR3 protein: CAISDTGTGGYNEQFF
J gene: TRBJ1-1; V gene: TRBV7-9; CDR3 protein: CASSPAQGRDTEAFF
J gene: TRBJ2-3; V gene: TRBV12-3/TRBV12-4; CDR3 protein: CASSSILLGSTDTQYF
J gene: TRBJ1-5; V gene: TRBV30; CDR3 protein: CAWSTLHSNQPQHF
J gene: TRBJ2-5; V gene: TRBV6-2/TRBV6-3; CDR3 protein: CASSYLDRGQETQYF
J gene: TRBJ2-1; V gene: TRBV6-1; CDR3 protein: CATDSFSSYNEQFF
J gene: TRBJ2-1; V gene: TRBV7-9; CDR3 protein: CASSLVGGSYNEQFF
J gene: TRBJ2-7; V gene: TRBV20-1; CDR3 protein: CSARGGLTFYEQYF
J gene: TRBJ2-7; V gene: TRBV14; CDR3 protein: CASSPPRVGGRYEQYF
J gene: TRBJ1-3; V gene: TRBV7-8; CDR3 protein: CASSWDISGNTIYF
J gene: TRBJ2-7; V gene: TRBV7-2; CDR3 protein: CASSARVHEQYF
J gene: TRBJ2-3; V gene: TRBV7-2; CDR3 protein: CASSLGHFTSTDTQYF
J gene: TRBJ2-5; V gene: TRBV7-2; CDR3 protein: CASSLQLAETQYF
J gene: TRBJ1-2; V gene: TRBV30; CDR3 protein: CAWSTGSYGYTF
J gene: TRBJ1-2; V gene: TRBV20-1; CDR3 protein: CSAGTGGANYGYTF
J gene: TRBJ2-7; V gene: TRBV20-1; CDR3 protein: CSARGPGQIVSEQYF
J gene: TRBJ1-4; V gene: TRBV7-8; CDR3 protein: CASSPRDRGKLFF
J gene: TRBJ2-3; V gene: TRBV19; CDR3 protein: CASSIRRTDTQYF